Shown below are 29 T cell receptor beta chains from a single sample sequenced in a study of post-analysis software for immune sequencing data. No cognate antigen is known for these TCRs. Notes on the study in general: There were five or six TRBV segments more frequent in patients than controls, and TRBV5-6, TRBV5-1 and TRBV20-1 were among them.

The library was made from cDNA and included unique molecular identifiers. TCRdb analysed the PCR reads with MiXCR anew, one entry per CDR3 protein. The table records 740,000 or so distinct CDR3 sequences, under 70% of them present only once. Sequencing used blood. The receptors shown here come from a girl aged 10 to 17 with multiple sclerosis.

A single count supports this clonotype. The gene calls are TRBV19 and TRBJ2-5; tentatively, D is TRBD1 (5 bases). Matching the DNA end better, TRBJ2-7 makes the J call doubtful. The CDR3 loop spans 16 amino acids. The germline V gene encodes CDR1 LNHDA and CDR2 SQIVND (reference sequence). CDR3 sequence reads: CASSPERKGPSYEQYF. As DNA, the CDR3 is TGTGCCAGTAGTCCCGAACGCAAGGGGCCGTCCTACGAGCAGTACTTC.

V usage is TRBV11-2 and J usage is TRBJ2-3; 12 nucleotides align to TRBD1. V lost 2 bases and J lost 4; bases outside the gene matches: 13. The CDR3 contains 19 residues. CDR1 is SGHAT and CDR2 is FQNNGV in the germline V gene. CDR3 loop: CASSLPGQGARSHADTQYF. The CDR3 nucleotides are TGTGCCAGCAGCTTACCGGGACAGGGGGCGCGATCACACGCAGATACGCAGTATTTT.

The chain couples TRBV20-1 to TRBJ2-1; tentative D call: TRBD2 (7 bases). The CDR3 loop spans 14 amino acids. V was cut by 6 bases and J by 4 bases, with 16 bases left in between. Germline V lookup: CDR1 DFQATT, CDR2 SNEGSKA (reference sequence). CDR3 sequence reads: CSAGRGARYNEQFF. The CDR3 DNA sequence: TGCAGTGCCGGTCGGGGGGCCAGATACAATGAGCAGTTCTTC.

This clonotype has just a few counts. The V and J genes are TRBV12-3 or TRBV12-4 and TRBJ1-5; 11 bases map to TRBD1. The CDR3 totals 18 residues. J gave up 0 bases and V 8 bases, and 12 bases lay outside the gene matches. This CDR3 is CASGRPGQGGYSNQPQHF. CDR3 coding DNA: TGTGCCAGCGGACGGCCGGGACAGGGGGGGTATAGCAATCAGCCCCAGCATTTT.

This chain links TRBV7-9 with TRBJ2-1; 8 bases fit TRBD1. The trim removed 5 bases at V and 6 bases at J, leaving 9 bases unmatched. CDR3 length: 15 residues. Germline lookup yields CDR1 SEHNR and CDR2 FQNEAQ (reference sequence). This CDR3 reads CASSTPDRAGNEQFF. The DNA for the CDR3 is TGTGCCAGCAGCACCCCGGACAGGGCGGGCAATGAGCAGTTCTTC.

CDR3 sequence (DNA): TGCAGTGCCTGGGGGAGGCAGGGGGCCCCCTACGAGCAGTACTTC. Its protein product is CSAWGRQGAPYEQYF. The gene calls are TRBV20-1 and TRBJ2-7; 8 bases map to TRBD1. Germline V gene data show CDR1 as DFQATT and CDR2 as SNEGSKA (reference sequence). Losses at the gene ends were 6 bases for V and 2 bases for J; bases not matched to a gene: 12. This CDR3 is 15 amino acids long.

The chain recombines TRBV5-1 with TRBJ1-5, with no clear D. V lost 4 bases to trimming and J lost 1 base, with 12 bases between them. Germline CDR1 and CDR2: SGHRS and YFSETQ. The CDR3 is made up of 15 amino acids. The CDR3 loop is CASSNSDGSNQPQHF. Here the CDR3 DNA reads TGCGCCAGCAGCAACTCGGACGGCAGCAATCAGCCCCAGCATTTT.

This chain connects TRBV20-1 to TRBJ2-1; D perhaps matches TRBD2 (5 bases). This CDR3 contains 15 residues. V dropped 6 bases and J dropped 0 bases, with 15 bases sitting between them. From germline, CDR1 is DFQATT and CDR2 SNEGSKA (reference sequence). This chain's CDR3 is CSATPRAVSYNEQFF. CDR3 DNA sequence: TGCAGTGCCACCCCCCGAGCGGTCTCCTACAATGAGCAGTTCTTC.

The chain couples TRBV10-3 to TRBJ2-1; D perhaps matches TRBD1 (5 bases). The ends were cut back, 6 bases at V and 3 bases at J, with 6 bases in the middle. CDR3 size: 12 residues. From germline, CDR1 is ENHRY and CDR2 SYGVKD. This CDR3 is CAISRDYNEQFF. Here the CDR3 DNA reads TGTGCCATCAGCAGGGACTACAATGAGCAGTTCTTC.

The chain combines TRBV6-1 with TRBJ1-1; D ambiguous. There are 15 residues in the CDR3. V was pared by 5 bases and J by 3 bases, with 16 bases between. Germline V lookup: CDR1 MNHNS, CDR2 SASEGT. CDR3 in amino acids: CASSNGDAGDTEAFF. The CDR3 nucleotides read TGTGCCAGCAGTAACGGGGATGCTGGGGACACTGAAGCTTTCTTT.

V usage is TRBV11-2 and J usage is TRBJ2-7; D is possibly TRBD2 (5 bases). CDR1 is SGHAT and CDR2 is FQNNGV in the germline V gene. This CDR3 is 13 amino acids long. Trimming took off 3 bases at V and 3 bases at J, with 9 bases between the two ends. As DNA, the CDR3 is TGTGCCAGCAGCTTGTTAGCGTACTACGAGCAGTACTTC. As protein: CASSLLAYYEQYF.

The chain combines TRBV29-1 with TRBJ2-1, with 16 bases fitting TRBD2. V shed 4 bases and J 1 base; nucleotides not matched to a gene: 1. The germline V gene has CDR1 SQVTM and CDR2 ANQGSEA. The CDR3 contains 16 residues. CDR3 sequence: CSVVGLAGGSYNEQFF. The DNA of the CDR3 is TGCAGCGTTGTGGGACTAGCGGGAGGGTCCTACAATGAGCAGTTCTTC.

V gene TRBV20-1 combines with J gene TRBJ2-3; D is ambiguous. V gave up 0 bases and J gave up 4 bases, with 5 bases separating them. CDR3 length equals 12 residues. Per the germline V gene, CDR1 is DFQATT and CDR2 is SNEGSKA (reference sequence). CDR3 region: CSARDNADTQYF. The CDR3 bases are TGCAGTGCTAGAGATAACGCAGATACGCAGTATTTT.

This clonotype was seen more than once but under ten times. This sequence joins TRBV11-1 and TRBJ2-7; 8 bases agree with TRBD1. The CDR3 is 16 residues long. Germline V gene data show CDR1 as SGHAT and CDR2 as FQDESV (reference sequence). J gave up 1 base and V 3 bases, and 8 bases lay outside the gene matches. This CDR3 reads CASSLTDRGRSYEQYF. The CDR3, as DNA: TGTGCCAGCAGCTTGACCGACAGGGGACGTTCCTACGAGCAGTACTTC.

CDR3 protein: CASSLGGRQYNEQFF. CDR3 bases: TGCGCCAGCAGCTTGGGCGGGAGGCAGTACAATGAGCAGTTCTTC. J is TRBJ2-1 and V is TRBV5-1, with 8 bases that match TRBD2. The CDR3 runs to 15 residues. The V and J ends lost 0 bases and 4 bases, in that order; junction bases with no gene match: 3. Germline lookup yields CDR1 SGHRS and CDR2 YFSETQ.

This chain uses TRBV10-3 with TRBJ2-1, with D possibly being TRBD2 (6 bases). The CDR3 is made up of 14 amino acids. V lost 11 bases and J 5 bases, leaving 19 bases between the germline ends. Germline assignment: CDR1 ENHRY and CDR2 SYGVKD. CDR3 bases: TGTGCCGTCCGCGCAGGACGGGGGAACAATGAGCAGTTCTTC. Protein sequence: CAVRAGRGNNEQFF.

Notes on this clonotype: This clone may be a read error of a much larger clone one base away. The V gene is TRBV27, the J gene TRBJ2-3; 7 bases map to TRBD1. CDR3 length equals 13 residues. Germline CDR1 is MNHEY and CDR2 is SMNVEV (reference sequence). This chain's CDR3 is CTSRDSLGDTQYF. CDR3 in DNA: TGTACCAGCAGGGACAGCCTCGGTGATACGCAGTATTTT.

The chain uses TRBV6-1 and TRBJ1-4, with a possible D match to TRBD1 (5 bases). The CDR3 runs to 15 residues. V dropped 8 bases and J dropped 0 bases, with 13 bases sitting between them. The germline gives CDR1 MNHNS, CDR2 SASEGT. The CDR3 bases are TGTGCCAGCGTTCGGGACGGCGCAACTAATGAAAAACTGTTTTTT. Encoded protein: CASVRDGATNEKLFF.

The V and J genes are TRBV5-1 and TRBJ2-1, with D unclear. CDR3 length equals 15 residues. Germline-derived CDR1 and CDR2 are SGHRS and YFSETQ. V dropped 0 bases and J dropped 8 bases, with 15 bases sitting between them. The chain's CDR3 is CASSLEGRSSYEQFF. CDR3 sequence (DNA): TGCGCCAGCAGCTTGGAAGGACGGAGTTCCTATGAGCAGTTCTTC.

The chain combines TRBV20-1 with TRBJ2-5; a weak D match, TRBD1 (6 bases). The J call may be in error: the DNA end matches TRBJ2-7 better. This CDR3 is 15 amino acids long. The V gene's germline CDR1 is DFQATT and CDR2 SNEGSKA (reference sequence). CDR3 loop: CSAGRLGTRIYEQYF. The CDR3, as DNA: TGCAGTGCTGGACGACTCGGGACAAGAATCTACGAGCAGTACTTC.

The rearrangement uses TRBV27 and TRBJ2-1; D could derive from TRBD1 or TRBD2 (5 bases each). CDR1 and CDR2 from the germline V gene are MNHEY and SMNVEV (reference sequence). The V end was cut by 6 bases, the J end by 5 bases, with 11 bases between. The CDR3 consists of 13 residues. This chain's CDR3 is CASRWQGDNEQFF. The CDR3 nucleotides are TGTGCCAGCAGATGGCAGGGAGACAATGAGCAGTTCTTC.

The chain couples TRBV21-1 to TRBJ1-2. TRBV21-1 represents a pseudogene. CDR3 length: 18 residues. The CDR3 region has the DNA TGTGCCAGCAGCAAAGAGGCCCTCCCGACAGGCCGTAACTATGGCTACACCTTC. Amino acids: CASSKEALPTGRNYGYTF.

This sequence joins TRBV25-1 and TRBJ2-7, with D tentatively TRBD1 or TRBD2 (6 bases each). The V and J ends lost 8 bases and 1 base respectively, with 18 bases between them. The CDR3 covers 15 residues. Germline V gene lookup returns CDR1 MGHDK and CDR2 SYGVNS. The CDR3, as DNA: TGTGCCAGCGGGACTTCCGGGACATGGTCCTACGAGCAGTACTTC. It codes for CASGTSGTWSYEQYF.

The J gene is TRBJ2-4, the V gene TRBV5-6; D is unresolved. TRBJ2-7 explains the end of the DNA better; the J call may be wrong. Germline V gives CDR1 SGHDT, CDR2 YYEEEE. This CDR3 has 11 residues. The CDR3 protein is CASSSQDEQYF. In DNA, the CDR3 is TGTGCCAGCAGCTCCCAAGACGAGCAGTACTTC.

This chain joins TRBV20-1 and TRBJ2-1; 10 bases line up with TRBD2. V lost 5 bases and J lost 7; bases outside the gene matches: 14. Germline CDR1 and CDR2: DFQATT and SNEGSKA (reference sequence). CDR3 size: 16 residues. Here the CDR3 reads CSAFDRLAGEGNEQFF. DNA for the CDR3: TGCAGTGCTTTCGATAGGCTAGCGGGAGAGGGGAATGAGCAGTTCTTC.

This clonotype has just a few counts. The rearrangement joins TRBV3-1 to TRBJ2-5, with 9 bases matching TRBD1. The CDR3 length is 14 residues. Germline trimming cut 5 bases from V and 5 bases from J; bases unmatched to any gene: 6. CDR1 LGHDT and CDR2 YNNKEL come from the germline V gene (reference sequence). CDR3 in DNA: TGTGCCAGCAGCGTTACAGGGGGCCGGGAGACCCAGTACTTC. It yields the protein CASSVTGGRETQYF.

CDR3 DNA sequence: TGTGCCAGTGAAAAAAGGACTAACTCCTACGAGCAGTACTTC. It is translated as CASEKRTNSYEQYF. This chain joins TRBV7-2 and TRBJ2-7, with D possibly TRBD2 on 6 matching bases. Germline V gene lookup returns CDR1 SGHTA and CDR2 FQGNSA. This CDR3 contains 14 residues. V gave up 9 bases and J gave up 0 bases, with 15 bases separating them.

As DNA, the CDR3 is TGCAGTGCTAGACCGCTAGCGGCACCATACTACGAGCAGTACTTC. The encoded protein is CSARPLAAPYYEQYF. The gene calls are TRBV20-1 and TRBJ2-7, with TRBD2 matching 7 bases. The V gene's germline CDR1 is DFQATT and CDR2 SNEGSKA (reference sequence). The CDR3 loop spans 15 amino acids. V was clipped by 2 bases and J by 3 bases; unmatched bases: 10.

The chain links TRBV12-3 or TRBV12-4 to TRBJ2-7, with TRBD2 identical over 11 bases. This CDR3 is built from 18 residues. After removal of 4 bases from V and 6 bases from J, the junction contained 17 bases not matched to a gene. CDR3 sequence reads: CASSSKLLAGATPIEQYF. For the CDR3, the DNA is TGTGCCAGCAGTTCTAAATTACTAGCGGGAGCAACGCCGATCGAGCAGTACTTC.